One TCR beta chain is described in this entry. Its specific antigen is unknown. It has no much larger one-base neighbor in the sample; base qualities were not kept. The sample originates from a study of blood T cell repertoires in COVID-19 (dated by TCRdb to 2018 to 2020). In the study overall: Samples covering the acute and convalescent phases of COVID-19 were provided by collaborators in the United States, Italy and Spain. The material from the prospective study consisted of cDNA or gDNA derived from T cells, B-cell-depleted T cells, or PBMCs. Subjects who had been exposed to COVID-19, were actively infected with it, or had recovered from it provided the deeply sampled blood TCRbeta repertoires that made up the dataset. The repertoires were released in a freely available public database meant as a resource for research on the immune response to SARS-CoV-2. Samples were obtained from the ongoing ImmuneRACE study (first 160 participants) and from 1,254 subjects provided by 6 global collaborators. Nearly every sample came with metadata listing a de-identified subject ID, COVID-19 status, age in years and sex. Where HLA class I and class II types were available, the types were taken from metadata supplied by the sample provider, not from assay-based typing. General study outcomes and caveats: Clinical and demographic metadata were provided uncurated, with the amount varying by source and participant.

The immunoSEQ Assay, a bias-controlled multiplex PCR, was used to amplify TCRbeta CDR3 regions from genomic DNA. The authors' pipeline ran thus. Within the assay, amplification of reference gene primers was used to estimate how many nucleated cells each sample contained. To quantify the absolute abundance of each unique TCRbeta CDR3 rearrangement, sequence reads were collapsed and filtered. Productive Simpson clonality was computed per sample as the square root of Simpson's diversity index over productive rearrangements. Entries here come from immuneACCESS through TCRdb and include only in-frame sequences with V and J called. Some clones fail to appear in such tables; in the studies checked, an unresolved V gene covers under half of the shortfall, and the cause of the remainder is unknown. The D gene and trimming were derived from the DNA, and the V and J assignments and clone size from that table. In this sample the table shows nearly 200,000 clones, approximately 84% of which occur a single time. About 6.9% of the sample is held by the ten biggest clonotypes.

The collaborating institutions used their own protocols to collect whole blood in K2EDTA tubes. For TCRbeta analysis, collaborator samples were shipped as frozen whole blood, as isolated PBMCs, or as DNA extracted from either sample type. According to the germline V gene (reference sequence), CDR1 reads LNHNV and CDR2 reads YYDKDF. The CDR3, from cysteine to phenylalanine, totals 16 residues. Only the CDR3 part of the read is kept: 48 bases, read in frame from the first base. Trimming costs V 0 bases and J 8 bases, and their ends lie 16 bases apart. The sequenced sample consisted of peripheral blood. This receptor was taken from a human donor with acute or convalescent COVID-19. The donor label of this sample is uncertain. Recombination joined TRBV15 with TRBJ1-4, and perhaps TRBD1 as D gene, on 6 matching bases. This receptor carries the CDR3 CATSRDPGTSREKLFF. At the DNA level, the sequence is TGTGCCACCAGCAGAGACCCCGGGACAAGTAGAGAAAAACTGTTTTTT.